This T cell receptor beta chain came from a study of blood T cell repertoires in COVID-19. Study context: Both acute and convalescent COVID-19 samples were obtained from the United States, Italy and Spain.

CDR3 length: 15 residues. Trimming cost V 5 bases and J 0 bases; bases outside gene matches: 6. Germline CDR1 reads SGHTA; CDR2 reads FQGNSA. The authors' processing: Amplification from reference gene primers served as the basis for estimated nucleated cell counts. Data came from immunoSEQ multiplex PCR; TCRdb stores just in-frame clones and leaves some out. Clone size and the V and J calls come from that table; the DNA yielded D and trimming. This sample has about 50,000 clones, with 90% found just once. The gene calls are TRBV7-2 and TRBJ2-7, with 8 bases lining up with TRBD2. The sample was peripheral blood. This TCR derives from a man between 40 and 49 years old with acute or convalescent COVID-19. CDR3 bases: TGTGCCAGCAGCCGGGGGGGGCCTAGCTCCTACGAGCAGTACTTC. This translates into CASSRGGPSSYEQYF.